This TCR beta chain was recovered during a study of blood T cell repertoires in COVID-19. Study-wide background: T cells, B-cell-depleted T cells, or PBMCs provided the cDNA or gDNA that served as material.

Sequencing was performed with immunoSEQ multiplex PCR; in TCRdb, only in-frame clones are kept and a portion is missing. The repertoire holds 360,000 or so clones, with over 75% as singletons. Trimming at V came to 3 bases and at J to 8 bases, leaving 10 bases not matched to a gene. This CDR3 has 15 residues. CDR1 is SGHAT and CDR2 is FQNNGV in the germline V gene. Allocation to cohorts depended on clinical history reported by the participants. V usage is TRBV11-2 and J usage is TRBJ2-1; 7 nucleotides line up with TRBD2. Sequenced input: PBMCs or T cells enriched from blood (not recorded which). This receptor was obtained from a woman aged 30 to 39 who had recovered from COVID-19. The CDR3 DNA follows: TGTGCCAGCAGCTTGATGAGCGGGGAGGGCGATGAGCAGTTCTTC. Amino acids: CASSLMSGEGDEQFF. Filled out from reference TRBV11-2 and TRBJ2-1, the complete variable domain reads EAGVAQSPRYKIIEKRQSVAFWCNPISGHATLYWYQQILGQGPKLLIQFQNNGVVDDSQLPKDRFSAERLKGVDSTLKIQPAKLEDSAVYLCASSLMSGEGDEQFFGPGTRLTVL.